These 15 T cell receptor beta chains came from one sample sequenced in a study of glioma-infiltrating T cells listed by TCRdb under 2016. Instrument on record: Illumina MiSeq. The iRepertoire nested amplicon-rescue multiplex PCR (arm-PCR) platform was used to amplify TCR alpha and beta CDR3 regions from RNA. TCRdb reanalyzed the raw reads on its own, using fastp at Q25 for trimming and MiXCR for clone calling, and kept in-frame beta chains. Rows are unified per CDR3 protein, each entry keeping the most common DNA and genes. This sample lists 100,000 to 150,000 distinct CDR3 sequences; around 23% were detected once. Under 35% of the sample is in the top ten clones. The sample comprised glioma tissue, nonneoplastic brain tissue, or PBMCs (not recorded which). The source is a human donor with low-grade glioma or glioblastoma, undergoing nonglioma brain surgery, or in good health (not recorded which).

J is TRBJ2-3 and V is TRBV6-8; tentatively, D is TRBD1 or TRBD2 (6 bases each). The V gene's germline CDR1 is MNHGY and CDR2 SAAAGT. The length of the CDR3 is 15 residues. V was cut by 5 bases and J by 1 base, with 13 bases left in between. The CDR3 DNA reads as TGTGCCAGCAGTCCGGGGGCAGTCCGCACAGATACGCAGTATTTT. It translates to CASSPGAVRTDTQYF.

As regards this clonotype: This sequence may be a read error, since a much larger clone differs from it by one base. The conserved closing phenylalanine or tryptophan is absent in this CDR3, likely reflecting a read error. The rearrangement uses TRBV24-1 and TRBJ2-3, with D maybe TRBD2 (7 bases). Germline V gene sequence: CDR1 KGHDR, CDR2 SFDVKD. Between the trimmed V and J ends, which lost 5 bases and 0 bases, there was a span of 14 bases. The CDR3 is 16 amino acids. The DNA of the CDR3 is TGTGCCACCAGTGCCGGGGGGCTTGCTAGCACAGATACGCAGTATTTA. Its protein product is CATSAGGLASTDTQYL.

This clonotype has ten or more counts. The CDR3 loop reads CASSGSGGASYNEQFF. For the CDR3, the DNA is TGTGCCAGCAGTGGTAGCGGGGGGGCCTCTTACAATGAGCAGTTCTTC. The V call is TRBV27, the J call TRBJ2-1; 11 bases match TRBD2. This CDR3 spans 16 amino acids. The germline gives CDR1 MNHEY, CDR2 SMNVEV (reference sequence). The junction had 7 bases not matched to a gene; V was cut back by 5 bases and J by 4 bases.

The chain recombines TRBV7-9 with TRBJ2-1, with D uncertain. Germline V gene sequence: CDR1 SEHNR, CDR2 FQNEAQ (reference sequence). V lost 3 bases and J lost 7, with 13 bases in between. The CDR3 covers 14 residues. CDR3 nucleotide sequence: TGTGCCAGCAGCTTCCAACTTAGGTCTAATGAGCAGTTCTTC. The encoded protein is CASSFQLRSNEQFF.

The gene calls are TRBV12-3 or TRBV12-4 and TRBJ1-2; D not certain. The CDR3 is 12 residues long. Deletions cut 11 bases from V and 4 bases from J, with 14 bases between. The CDR3 here is CAAVGSGYGYTF. The DNA for the CDR3 is TGTGCCGCCGTGGGGTCGGGCTATGGCTACACCTTC.

A few counts support this clonotype. The chain joins TRBV2 to TRBJ1-2, with 7 bases aligning to TRBD1. Germline V lookup: CDR1 SNHLY, CDR2 FYNNEI. The CDR3 has 14 residues. V dropped 7 bases and J dropped 0; count of bases not matched to a gene: 5. The CDR3 reads CASNSQGPNYGYTF. As DNA, the CDR3 is TGTGCCAGCAATTCACAGGGGCCTAACTATGGCTACACCTTC.

This clonotype has just a few counts. V and J are TRBV12-3 or TRBV12-4 and TRBJ2-5; D gene unclear. The ends were cut back, 8 bases at V and 0 bases at J, with 13 bases in the middle. This CDR3 comprises 14 residues. The chain's CDR3 is CASRYSTYQETQYF. Here the CDR3 DNA reads TGTGCCAGCCGATATTCTACTTACCAAGAGACCCAGTACTTC.

The V gene is TRBV7-9, the J gene TRBJ2-1; D not certain. The CDR3 is 13 residues long. The V and J ends lost 1 base and 10 bases respectively, with 11 bases between them. Germline V gives CDR1 SEHNR, CDR2 FQNEAQ (reference sequence). The CDR3 loop is CASSLVTWAEQFF. The CDR3 DNA sequence: TGTGCCAGCAGCTTAGTCACATGGGCCGAGCAGTTCTTC.

This clonotype was picked up many times. The chain joins TRBV24-1 to TRBJ2-3; 7 bases fit TRBD1. The CDR3 is 17 amino acids. Trimming removed 5 bases from V and 4 bases from J; junction bases left unmatched: 14. CDR1 and CDR2 (germline): KGHDR, SFDVKD. CDR3 coding DNA: TGTGCCACCAGTGGTCCAAGATGGGGGACAGCCCCAGATACGCAGTATTTT. Its protein product is CATSGPRWGTAPDTQYF.

This clonotype was recorded many times. The V and J genes are TRBV24-1 and TRBJ2-1; 7 nucleotides match TRBD1. CDR3 length equals 16 residues. Germline CDR1 is KGHDR and CDR2 is SFDVKD. V trimming: 3 bases; J trimming: 3 bases; junction bases outside the gene matches: 7. The CDR3 is CATSDPSRDSYNEQFF. CDR3 coding DNA: TGTGCCACCAGTGATCCCTCCCGGGACAGCTACAATGAGCAGTTCTTC.

This clonotype was detected a few times. V and J are TRBV19 and TRBJ2-3; 8 bases are a match to TRBD2. Germline assignment: CDR1 LNHDA and CDR2 SQIVND (reference sequence). The J segment lost 1 base and the V segment lost 7 bases, leaving 7 bases of the junction unmatched. The CDR3 spans 15 residues. The CDR3 here is CASTMGRGGTDTQYF. For the CDR3, the DNA is TGTGCCAGTACCATGGGGCGGGGGGGCACAGATACGCAGTATTTT.

V and J are TRBV14 and TRBJ1-6; tentative D call: TRBD1 (6 bases). Looked up from germline, CDR1 is SGHDN and CDR2 is FVKESK. This CDR3 has 17 residues. V gave up 0 bases and J gave up 4 bases, with 13 bases separating them. CDR3 coding DNA: TGTGCCAGCAGCCAAGATCGCCCAGGGGCTTATAATTCACCCCTCCACTTT. This translates into CASSQDRPGAYNSPLHF.

The chain employs TRBV5-4 and TRBJ1-3; 10 bases are shared with TRBD1. The V and J ends lost 0 bases and 7 bases, in that order; junction bases with no gene match: 7. This CDR3 is built from 16 residues. Germline V gives CDR1 SGHNT, CDR2 YYREEE (reference sequence). This CDR3 is CASSLGQGAFLNTIYF. In DNA, the CDR3 is TGTGCCAGCAGCTTGGGACAGGGGGCTTTTTTGAACACCATATATTTT.

Worth noting for this clonotype: The junction shows a germline mismatch at one end, possibly a read error. The rearrangement uses TRBV28 and TRBJ2-3; D may match TRBD1 or TRBD2 (5 bases each). CDR1 and CDR2 from the germline V gene are MDHEN and SYDVKM. The CDR3 sequence is 13 residues long. This CDR3 reads CASSPRGTDMQYF. The DNA of the CDR3 is TGTGCCAGCAGCCCCCGGGGCACAGATATGCAGTATTTT. The complete variable domain, with remaining parts taken from reference TRBV28 and TRBJ2-3, reads DVKVTQSSRYLVKRTGEKVFLECVQDMDHENMFWYRQDPGLGLRLIYFSYDVKMKEKGDIPEGYSVSREKKERFSLILESASTNQTSMYLCASSPRGTDMQYFGPGTRLTVL.

This clonotype was detected many times. V gene TRBV20-1 combines with J gene TRBJ2-5; TRBD2 is a possible D gene (5 bases). The CDR3 length is 14 residues. Germline-derived CDR1 and CDR2 are DFQATT and SNEGSKA (reference sequence). Trimming took off 0 bases at V and 5 bases at J, with 13 bases between the two ends. The CDR3 sequence: CSAREEVLGETQYF. The CDR3 DNA reads TGCAGTGCTAGAGAGGAGGTACTTGGGGAGACCCAGTACTTC.